Listed below are T cell receptor beta chains from one sample, sequenced in a study of neurological immune-mediated disorders. TCRdb fed the 5' RACE reads into MiXCR, producing one record per CDR3 protein. In the table there are about 66,000 distinct CDR3 sequences, around 3% of which are singletons. The sample comprised PBMCs. The receptors originated from a man aged 40-49 years with multiple sclerosis. Each CDR3 is given without its conserved first and last residue. Each record gives: J gene, V gene, CDR3 protein.

j_gene: TRBJ2-3
v_gene: TRBV2
CDR3aa: ASSGTWDTQY

j_gene: TRBJ2-5
v_gene: TRBV5-1
CDR3aa: ASSPGLAAYEETQY

j_gene: TRBJ1-1
v_gene: TRBV6-5
CDR3aa: ASKGVWTEAF

j_gene: TRBJ1-5
v_gene: TRBV5-1
CDR3aa: ASPPPTGSLDQPQH

j_gene: TRBJ2-2
v_gene: TRBV7-8
CDR3aa: ASSVSGTGITGELF

j_gene: TRBJ2-6
v_gene: TRBV20-1
CDR3aa: SAIGANVLT

j_gene: TRBJ2-3
v_gene: TRBV11-2
CDR3aa: ASSTRGVGTDTQY

j_gene: TRBJ1-2
v_gene: TRBV12-3/TRBV12-4
CDR3aa: ASTEQGAGALYGYT

j_gene: TRBJ2-4
v_gene: TRBV24-1
CDR3aa: ATSDTVNIQY

j_gene: TRBJ1-3
v_gene: TRBV15
CDR3aa: ATSRDSASGNTIY

j_gene: TRBJ1-1
v_gene: TRBV7-2
CDR3aa: ASSFTSGVTEAF

j_gene: TRBJ1-2
v_gene: TRBV12-3/TRBV12-4
CDR3aa: ASSLPTGGYGYT

j_gene: TRBJ2-2
v_gene: TRBV10-2
CDR3aa: ASMGGAGGSTGELF

j_gene: TRBJ2-7
v_gene: TRBV3-1
CDR3aa: ASSQGWGLTRDQQY

j_gene: TRBJ1-4
v_gene: TRBV18
CDR3aa: ASSPETGPNEKLF

j_gene: TRBJ1-1
v_gene: TRBV7-2
CDR3aa: ASSPGQGIEAF

j_gene: TRBJ1-1
v_gene: TRBV24-1
CDR3aa: ATSDWDNTEAF

j_gene: TRBJ2-5
v_gene: TRBV7-6
CDR3aa: ASSLARAGEHQETQY

j_gene: TRBJ2-5
v_gene: TRBV5-5
CDR3aa: ASSLEGAIWETQY

j_gene: TRBJ2-1
v_gene: TRBV27
CDR3aa: ASSLLQGGEQF

j_gene: TRBJ1-1
v_gene: TRBV7-6
CDR3aa: ASSPRVLAIGTEAF

j_gene: TRBJ1-6
v_gene: TRBV12-3/TRBV12-4
CDR3aa: ASSGQYGHSPLH

j_gene: TRBJ2-2
v_gene: TRBV7-6
CDR3aa: ASSYLNTGELF

j_gene: TRBJ2-2
v_gene: TRBV5-1
CDR3aa: ASSENTGELF

j_gene: TRBJ2-6
v_gene: TRBV12-3/TRBV12-4
CDR3aa: ASSPPSGANVLT

j_gene: TRBJ2-3
v_gene: TRBV14
CDR3aa: ASSSGPRSTDTQY

j_gene: TRBJ2-2
v_gene: TRBV10-2
CDR3aa: ASRGTGSTGELF